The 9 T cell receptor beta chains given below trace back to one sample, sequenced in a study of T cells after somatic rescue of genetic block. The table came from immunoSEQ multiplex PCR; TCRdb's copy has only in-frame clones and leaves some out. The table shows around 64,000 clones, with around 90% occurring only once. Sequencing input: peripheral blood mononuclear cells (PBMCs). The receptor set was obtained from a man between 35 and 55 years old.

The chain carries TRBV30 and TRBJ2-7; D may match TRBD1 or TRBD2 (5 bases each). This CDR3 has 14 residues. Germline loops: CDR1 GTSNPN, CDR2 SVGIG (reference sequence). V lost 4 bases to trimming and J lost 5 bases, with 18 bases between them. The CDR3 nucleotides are TGTGCCTGGAATCTCGGGACGCCGGGCAACGAGCAGTACTTC. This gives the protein CAWNLGTPGNEQYF.

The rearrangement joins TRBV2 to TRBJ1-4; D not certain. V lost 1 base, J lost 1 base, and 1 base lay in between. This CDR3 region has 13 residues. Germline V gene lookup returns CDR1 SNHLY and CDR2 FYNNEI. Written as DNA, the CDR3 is TGTGCCAGCAGTGAAGTAACTAATGAAAAACTGTTTTTT. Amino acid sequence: CASSEVTNEKLFF.

CDR3: CASSTAGGLYNEQFF. The DNA of the CDR3 is TGTGCCAGTAGTACTGCGGGAGGGCTCTACAATGAGCAGTTCTTC. V and J are TRBV19 and TRBJ2-1, with 9 bases matching TRBD2. J lost 3 bases, V lost 4 bases, and 4 bases had no gene match. This CDR3 has 15 amino acids. Germline V gene data show CDR1 as LNHDA and CDR2 as SQIVND (reference sequence).

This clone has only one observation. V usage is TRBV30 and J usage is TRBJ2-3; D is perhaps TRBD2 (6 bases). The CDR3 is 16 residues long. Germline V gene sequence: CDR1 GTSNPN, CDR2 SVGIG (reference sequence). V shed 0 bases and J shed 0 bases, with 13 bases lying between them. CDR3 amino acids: CAWSVLVRGSTDTQYF. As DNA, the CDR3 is TGTGCCTGGAGTGTACTAGTGCGGGGCAGCACAGATACGCAGTATTTT.

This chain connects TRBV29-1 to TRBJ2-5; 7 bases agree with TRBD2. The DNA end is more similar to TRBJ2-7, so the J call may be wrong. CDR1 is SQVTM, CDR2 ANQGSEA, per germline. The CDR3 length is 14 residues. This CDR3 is CSVEVGGPGGEQYF. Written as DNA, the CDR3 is TGCAGCGTTGAGGTGGGAGGGCCGGGCGGCGAGCAGTACTTC.

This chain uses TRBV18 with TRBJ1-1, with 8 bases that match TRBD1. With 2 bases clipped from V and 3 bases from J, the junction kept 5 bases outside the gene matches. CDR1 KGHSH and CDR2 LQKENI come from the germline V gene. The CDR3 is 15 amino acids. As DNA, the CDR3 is TGTGCCAGCTCACCAATTCCAGGGGGCTACACTGAAGCTTTCTTT. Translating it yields CASSPIPGGYTEAFF.

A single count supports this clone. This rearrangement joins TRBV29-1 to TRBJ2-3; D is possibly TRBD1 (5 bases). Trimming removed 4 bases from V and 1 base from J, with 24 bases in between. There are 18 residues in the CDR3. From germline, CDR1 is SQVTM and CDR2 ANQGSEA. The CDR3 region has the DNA TGCAGCGTTGTTGGTGGGGCCGGAAAAGGCCACGGCACAGATACGCAGTATTTT. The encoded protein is CSVVGGAGKGHGTDTQYF.

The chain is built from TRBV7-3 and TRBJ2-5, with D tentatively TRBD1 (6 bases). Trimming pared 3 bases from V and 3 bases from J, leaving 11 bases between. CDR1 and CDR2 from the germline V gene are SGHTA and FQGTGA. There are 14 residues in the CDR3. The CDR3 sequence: CASSFPTGKETQYF. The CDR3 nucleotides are TGTGCCAGCAGCTTCCCGACAGGTAAAGAGACCCAGTACTTC.

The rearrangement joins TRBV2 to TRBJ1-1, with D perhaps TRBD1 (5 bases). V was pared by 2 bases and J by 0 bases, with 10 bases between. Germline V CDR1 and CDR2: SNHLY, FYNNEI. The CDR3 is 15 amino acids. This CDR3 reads CASSESGGVNTEAFF. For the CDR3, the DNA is TGTGCCAGCAGTGAATCGGGAGGGGTGAACACTGAAGCTTTCTTT.